This TCR beta chain is drawn from a study of blood T cell repertoires in COVID-19 (dated by TCRdb to about 2020). For the wider study: Collaborator samples came from the United States, Italy and Spain and covered acute and convalescent phases of COVID-19. Deeply sampled blood TCRbeta repertoires from subjects exposed to, actively infected with, or recovered from COVID-19 were included in the dataset. The repertoires were made available in a free public database intended to serve as a resource for research on the immune response to SARS-CoV-2. Samples were obtained from the ongoing ImmuneRACE study (first 160 participants) and from about 1,300 subjects provided by 6 global collaborators. Where available, HLA class I and class II types were obtained from metadata supplied by the sample provider rather than from assay-based typing. The prospective study material was composed of cDNA or gDNA derived from T cells, B-cell-depleted T cells, or PBMCs. The sample metadata nearly always contained a de-identified subject ID, COVID-19 status, age in years and sex. The paper as a whole reports these results and caveats: Clinical and demographic metadata were provided uncurated, with the amount varying by source and participant.

Participants in the prospective study were enrolled through a virtual design, were aged about 18 to 89 years, and lived in about two dozen United States geographic areas. In the prospective study, cohorts were assigned on the basis of participant-reported clinical history obtained from a screening survey and a study questionnaire. Recovered participants in ImmuneRACE Cohort 3 were defined as having two consecutive negative NP/OP PCR tests, clearance from a healthcare professional, or resolution of symptoms. In the prospective study, whole blood, serum and a nasopharyngeal or oropharyngeal swab were collected from each participant by mobile phlebotomists. Prospective study participants could optionally give additional blood draws and questionnaires over an approximately 2-month period. Blood samples from the prospective study were shipped frozen or at room temperature prior to DNA extraction. The immunoSEQ Assay, a bias-controlled multiplex PCR, was used to amplify TCRbeta CDR3 regions from genomic DNA. The study's processing was this. The number of nucleated cells in each sample was estimated from the amplification of reference gene primers within the assay. Sequence reads were collapsed and filtered to measure the absolute abundance of every unique TCRbeta CDR3 rearrangement. For each sample, productive Simpson clonality was calculated as the square root of Simpson's diversity index across productive rearrangements. Entries here come from immuneACCESS through TCRdb and include only in-frame sequences with V and J called. Some clones fail to appear in such tables; in the studies checked, an unresolved V gene covers under half of the shortfall, and the cause of the remainder is unknown. The D gene and trimming were derived from the DNA, and the V and J assignments and clone size from that table. Counted in this sample were about 350,000 clones; about 87% of them appeared once. Roughly 5.3% of the sample is taken by the ten largest.

This clone was counted a few times. Its antigen specificity is not known. Per-base quality was not reported, and no clone a single base away is much larger than it. The CDR3 goes from the cysteine to the phenylalanine over 15 residues. Only the CDR3 portion is preserved as DNA: 45 bases, with reading frame beginning at the first base. The germline V gene encodes CDR1 SGHRS and CDR2 YFSETQ. Unmatched junction bases come to 4, with V trimmed by 3 bases and J by 4 bases. Source material: PBMCs or T cells enriched from blood (not recorded which). The clonotype comes from a woman in her 30s who had recovered from COVID-19. The rearrangement combines TRBV5-1 with TRBJ2-2; TRBD1 lines up with 9 middle nucleotides. The nucleotides are TGCGCCAGCAGCTCCGGGACAGGGACCACCGGGGAGCTGTTTTTT. Its protein is CASSSGTGTTGELFF.